The 12 T cell receptor beta chains below come from one sample, sequenced in a study of CD4+ T cells in melanoma. The repertoire was sequenced with immunoSEQ multiplex PCR; TCRdb's copy has only in-frame clones and lacks some. The sample records 120,000 to 150,000 clones, about 90% being singletons. The receptors here all came from a human donor with melanoma.

This clone was counted a single time. V gene TRBV11-1 combines with J gene TRBJ2-5; TRBD2 might be the D (5 bases). Between the trimmed V and J ends, which lost 5 bases and 2 bases, there was a span of 9 bases. Looked up from germline, CDR1 is SGHAT and CDR2 is FQDESV (reference sequence). The CDR3 consists of 13 residues. The CDR3 loop is CASSLGIQETQYF. CDR3 DNA: TGTGCCAGCAGCCTCGGGATTCAAGAGACCCAGTACTTC. The full variable domain, in which reference TRBV11-1 and TRBJ2-5 provide the parts outside the CDR3, is EAEVAQSPRYKITEKSQAVAFWCDPISGHATLYWYRQILGQGPELLVQFQDESVVDDSQLPKDRFSAERLKGVDSTLKIQPAELGDSAMYLCASSLGIQETQYFGPGTRLLVL.

The chain has TRBV11-3 and TRBJ2-7; D is unclear. CDR3 size: 13 residues. The V end was cut by 5 bases, the J end by 4 bases, with 12 bases between. CDR1 and CDR2 (germline): SGHNT, YENEEA. The CDR3: CASSPGPQYEQYF. CDR3 DNA: TGTGCCAGCAGCCCCGGACCTCAGTACGAGCAGTACTTC.

This chain uses TRBV5-4 with TRBJ2-5; TRBD2 agrees at 10 bases. This CDR3 has 16 residues. The V gene end was trimmed by 4 bases and the J gene end by 2 bases; junction bases not matched to a gene: 8. Per the germline V gene, CDR1 is SGHNT and CDR2 is YYREEE (reference sequence). CDR3 DNA: TGTGCCAGCAGCGCATTACTAGCGGGGTTACAAGAGACCCAGTACTTC. It codes for CASSALLAGLQETQYF.

This sequence joins TRBV25-1 and TRBJ1-1; D unresolved. With 6 bases removed from V and 1 base from J, the gap between germline ends came to 9 bases. Germline V gives CDR1 MGHDK, CDR2 SYGVNS. The CDR3 contains 13 residues. CDR3 sequence (DNA): TGTGCCAGCAGAATGAGGTCGAACACTGAAGCTTTCTTT. Translation: CASRMRSNTEAFF.

The chain combines TRBV27 with TRBJ2-7, with 8 bases identical to TRBD1. Germline CDR1 is MNHEY and CDR2 is SMNVEV (reference sequence). V was pared by 3 bases and J by 4 bases, with 17 bases of the junction left unmatched. CDR3 length equals 18 residues. The DNA of the CDR3 is TGTGCCAGCAGTTTTTCCCTTCGACAGGGGAGAGGACCGTACGAGCAGTACTTC. Translation gives CASSFSLRQGRGPYEQYF.

This clone was seen only once. The chain joins TRBV27 to TRBJ2-5; 7 nucleotides align to TRBD2. Looked up from germline, CDR1 is MNHEY and CDR2 is SMNVEV (reference sequence). The CDR3 has 14 amino acids. Unmatched junction bases numbered 3, after V lost 2 bases and J lost 3 bases. The CDR3 region is CASSLKAGEETQYF. CDR3 sequence (DNA): TGTGCCAGCAGTTTAAAGGCGGGGGAAGAGACCCAGTACTTC.

The chain recombines TRBV2 with TRBJ2-7, with a tentative D call TRBD1 (6 bases). CDR3 size: 12 residues. Germline V gene data show CDR1 as SNHLY and CDR2 as FYNNEI. V shed 8 bases and J shed 4 bases, with 12 bases lying between them. In nucleotides, the CDR3 is TGTGCCAGCGCCAGGGGTGGGTACGAGCAGTACTTC. Amino acid sequence: CASARGGYEQYF.

The J gene is TRBJ2-7, the V gene TRBV27, with D uncertain. The germline V gene encodes CDR1 MNHEY and CDR2 SMNVEV (reference sequence). The length of the CDR3 is 15 residues. The V and J ends lost 5 bases and 2 bases respectively, with 16 bases between them. CDR3 nucleotide sequence: TGTGCCAGCAGTCAATCCCAGATCGGAACCTACGAGCAGTACTTC. Protein product: CASSQSQIGTYEQYF.

The J gene is TRBJ1-2, the V gene TRBV27, with TRBD1 as a possible D gene (6 bases). V lost 6 bases and J lost 3, with 11 bases in between. Germline lookup yields CDR1 MNHEY and CDR2 SMNVEV (reference sequence). The length of the CDR3 is 13 residues. DNA for the CDR3: TGTGCCAGCAGGAGGACAGCCCACTATGGCTACACCTTC. Residues: CASRRTAHYGYTF.

V is TRBV7-2 and J is TRBJ2-7; 9 positions agree with TRBD2. This CDR3 has 16 residues. J lost 3 bases, V lost 5 bases, and 11 bases had no gene match. Germline assignment: CDR1 SGHTA and CDR2 FQGNSA. This CDR3 reads CASSQAGGLSVYEQYF. The DNA for the CDR3 is TGTGCCAGCAGCCAAGCGGGGGGCCTGTCAGTCTACGAGCAGTACTTC. The full variable domain, with the rest looked up from reference TRBV7-2 and TRBJ2-7, is GAGVSQSPSNKVTEKGKDVELRCDPISGHTALYWYRQSLGQGLEFLIYFQGNSAPDKSGLPSDRFSAERTGGSVSTLTIQRTQQEDSAVYLCASSQAGGLSVYEQYFGPGTRLTVT.

The chain uses TRBV30 and TRBJ2-7; D not certain. The V gene lost 2 bases and the J gene lost 4 bases, with 15 bases spanning the gap. The CDR3 contains 14 residues. From germline, CDR1 is GTSNPN and CDR2 SVGIG (reference sequence). CDR3 nucleotide sequence: TGTGCCTGGAGTTTCGGCCCCGTGGGATACGAGCAGTACTTC. Protein product: CAWSFGPVGYEQYF.

This chain connects TRBV7-8 to TRBJ1-4, with D perhaps matching TRBD1 (6 bases). Between the trimmed V and J ends, which lost 4 bases and 7 bases, there was a span of 19 bases. The CDR3 spans 16 residues. Germline V gene lookup returns CDR1 SGHVS and CDR2 FQNEAQ. CDR3 nucleotides: TGTGCCAGCAGCTCAAGCGGTGGGGGGCAAATTGAAAAACTGTTTTTT. It yields the protein CASSSSGGGQIEKLFF.